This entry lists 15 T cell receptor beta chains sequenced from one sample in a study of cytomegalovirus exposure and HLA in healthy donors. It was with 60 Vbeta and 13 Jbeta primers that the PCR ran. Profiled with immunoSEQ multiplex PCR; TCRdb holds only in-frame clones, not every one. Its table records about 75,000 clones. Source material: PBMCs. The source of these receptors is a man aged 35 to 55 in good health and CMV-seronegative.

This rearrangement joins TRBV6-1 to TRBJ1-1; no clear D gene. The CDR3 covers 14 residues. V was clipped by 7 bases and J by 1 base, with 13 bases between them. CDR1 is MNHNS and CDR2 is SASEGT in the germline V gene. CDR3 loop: CASIKRVTNTEAFF. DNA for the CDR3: TGTGCCAGCATTAAGAGGGTAACGAACACTGAAGCTTTCTTT.

The CDR3: CASSQRTVGGYTF. For the CDR3, the DNA is TGCGCCAGCAGCCAACGGACAGTAGGAGGCTACACCTTC. V usage is TRBV4-1 and J usage is TRBJ1-2; TRBD1 might be the D (6 bases). This CDR3 has 13 residues. Deletions cut 2 bases from V and 8 bases from J, with 12 bases between. Germline values: CDR1 MGHRA, CDR2 YSYEKL.

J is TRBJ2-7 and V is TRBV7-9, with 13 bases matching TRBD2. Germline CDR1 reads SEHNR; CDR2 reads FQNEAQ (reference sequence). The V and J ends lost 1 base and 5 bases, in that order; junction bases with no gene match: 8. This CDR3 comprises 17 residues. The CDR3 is CASSLGVGTSGDHEQYF. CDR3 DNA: TGTGCCAGCAGCTTAGGGGTCGGGACTAGCGGGGACCACGAGCAGTACTTC.

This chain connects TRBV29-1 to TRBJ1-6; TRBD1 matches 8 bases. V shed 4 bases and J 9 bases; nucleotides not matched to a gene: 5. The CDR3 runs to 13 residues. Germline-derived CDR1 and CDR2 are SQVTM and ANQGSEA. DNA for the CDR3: TGCAGCGTTGCTACAGGGGGTTCTTCACCCCTCCACTTT. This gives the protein CSVATGGSSPLHF.

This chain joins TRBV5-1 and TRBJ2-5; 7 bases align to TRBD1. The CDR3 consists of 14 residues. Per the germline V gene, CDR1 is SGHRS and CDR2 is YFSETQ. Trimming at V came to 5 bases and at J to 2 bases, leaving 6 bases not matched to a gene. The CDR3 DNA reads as TGCGCCAGCAGGATTTCGGGACAGCAAGAGACCCAGTACTTC. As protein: CASRISGQQETQYF.

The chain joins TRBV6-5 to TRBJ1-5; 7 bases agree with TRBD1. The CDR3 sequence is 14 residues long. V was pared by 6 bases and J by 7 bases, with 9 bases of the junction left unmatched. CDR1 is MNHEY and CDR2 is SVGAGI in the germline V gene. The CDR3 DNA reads TGTGCCAGCAGCCCCGACAGGGACCGCCAGCCCCAGCATTTT. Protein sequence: CASSPDRDRQPQHF.

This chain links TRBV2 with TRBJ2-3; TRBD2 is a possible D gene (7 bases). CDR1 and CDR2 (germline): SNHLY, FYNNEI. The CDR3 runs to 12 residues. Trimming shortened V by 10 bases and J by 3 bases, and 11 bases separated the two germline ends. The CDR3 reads CAKGGGTDTQYF. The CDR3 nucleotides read TGTGCCAAGGGGGGAGGGACAGATACGCAGTATTTT.

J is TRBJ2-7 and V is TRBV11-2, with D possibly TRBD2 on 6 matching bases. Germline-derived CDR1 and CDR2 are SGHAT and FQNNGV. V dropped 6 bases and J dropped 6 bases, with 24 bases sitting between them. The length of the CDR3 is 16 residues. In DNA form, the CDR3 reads TGTGCCAGCAGTGTGGGCTTTGGGGGGATGAGAATCGAGCAGTACTTC. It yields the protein CASSVGFGGMRIEQYF.

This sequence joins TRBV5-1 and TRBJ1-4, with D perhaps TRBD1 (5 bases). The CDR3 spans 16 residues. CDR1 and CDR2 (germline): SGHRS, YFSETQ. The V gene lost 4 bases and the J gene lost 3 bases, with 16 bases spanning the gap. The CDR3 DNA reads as TGCGCCAGCAGCCCCCAGGGTGGGGGGGCTAATGAAAAACTGTTTTTT. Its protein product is CASSPQGGGANEKLFF.

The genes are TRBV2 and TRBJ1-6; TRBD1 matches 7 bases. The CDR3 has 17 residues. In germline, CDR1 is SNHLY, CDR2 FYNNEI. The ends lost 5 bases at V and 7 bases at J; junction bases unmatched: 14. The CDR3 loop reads CASSTKPGQTLNSPLHF. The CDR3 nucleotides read TGTGCCAGCAGTACCAAACCGGGACAGACCTTAAATTCACCCCTCCACTTT.

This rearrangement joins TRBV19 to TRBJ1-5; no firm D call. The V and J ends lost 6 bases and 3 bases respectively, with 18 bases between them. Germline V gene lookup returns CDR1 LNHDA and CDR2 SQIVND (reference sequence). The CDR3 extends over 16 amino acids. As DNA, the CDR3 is TGTGCCAGTAGCTCACAAGAGGGTTTTAACAATCAGCCCCAGCATTTT. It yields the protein CASSSQEGFNNQPQHF.

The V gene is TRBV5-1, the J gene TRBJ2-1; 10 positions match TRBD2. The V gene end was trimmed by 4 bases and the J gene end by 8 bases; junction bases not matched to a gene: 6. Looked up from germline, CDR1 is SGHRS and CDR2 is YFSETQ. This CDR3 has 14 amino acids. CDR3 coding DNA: TGCGCCAGCAGCCCCGGACTAGCGGTGGATGAGCAGTTCTTC. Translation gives CASSPGLAVDEQFF. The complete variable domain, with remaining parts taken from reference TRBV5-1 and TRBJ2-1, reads KAGVTQTPRYLIKTRGQQVTLSCSPISGHRSVSWYQQTPGQGLQFLFEYFSETQRNKGNFPGRFSGRQFSNSRSEMNVSTLELGDSALYLCASSPGLAVDEQFFGPGTRLTVL.

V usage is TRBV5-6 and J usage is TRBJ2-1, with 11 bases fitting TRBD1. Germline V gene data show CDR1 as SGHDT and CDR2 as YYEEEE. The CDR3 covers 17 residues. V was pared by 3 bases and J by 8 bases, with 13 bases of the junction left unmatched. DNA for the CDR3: TGTGCCAGCAGCTCGCGGACCGGGACAGGGGGTGTCGATGAGCAGTTCTTC. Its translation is CASSSRTGTGGVDEQFF.

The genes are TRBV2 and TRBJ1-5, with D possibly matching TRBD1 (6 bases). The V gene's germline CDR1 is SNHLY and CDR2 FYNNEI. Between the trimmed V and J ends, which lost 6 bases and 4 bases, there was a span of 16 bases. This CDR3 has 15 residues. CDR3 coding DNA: TGTGCCAGCAGAGGAACCACAGGGATAAATCAGCCCCAGCATTTT. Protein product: CASRGTTGINQPQHF.

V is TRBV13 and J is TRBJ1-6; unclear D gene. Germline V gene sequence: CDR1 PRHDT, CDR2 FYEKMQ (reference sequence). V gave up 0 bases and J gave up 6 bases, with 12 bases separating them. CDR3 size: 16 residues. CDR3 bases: TGTGCCAGCAGCTTAGGAAGTGATGTTAGTAATTCACCCCTCCACTTT. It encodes CASSLGSDVSNSPLHF.